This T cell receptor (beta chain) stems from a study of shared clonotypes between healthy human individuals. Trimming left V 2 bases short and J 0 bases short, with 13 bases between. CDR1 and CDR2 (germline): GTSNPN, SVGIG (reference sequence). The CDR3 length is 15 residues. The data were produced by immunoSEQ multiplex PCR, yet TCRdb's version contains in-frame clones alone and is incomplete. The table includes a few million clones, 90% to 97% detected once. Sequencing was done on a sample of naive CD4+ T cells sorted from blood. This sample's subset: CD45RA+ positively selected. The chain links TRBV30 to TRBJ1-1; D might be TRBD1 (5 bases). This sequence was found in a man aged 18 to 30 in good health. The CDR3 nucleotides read TGTGCCTGGAGTCCTGTAGGGGCGGTGAACACTGAAGCTTTCTTT. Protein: CAWSPVGAVNTEAFF.